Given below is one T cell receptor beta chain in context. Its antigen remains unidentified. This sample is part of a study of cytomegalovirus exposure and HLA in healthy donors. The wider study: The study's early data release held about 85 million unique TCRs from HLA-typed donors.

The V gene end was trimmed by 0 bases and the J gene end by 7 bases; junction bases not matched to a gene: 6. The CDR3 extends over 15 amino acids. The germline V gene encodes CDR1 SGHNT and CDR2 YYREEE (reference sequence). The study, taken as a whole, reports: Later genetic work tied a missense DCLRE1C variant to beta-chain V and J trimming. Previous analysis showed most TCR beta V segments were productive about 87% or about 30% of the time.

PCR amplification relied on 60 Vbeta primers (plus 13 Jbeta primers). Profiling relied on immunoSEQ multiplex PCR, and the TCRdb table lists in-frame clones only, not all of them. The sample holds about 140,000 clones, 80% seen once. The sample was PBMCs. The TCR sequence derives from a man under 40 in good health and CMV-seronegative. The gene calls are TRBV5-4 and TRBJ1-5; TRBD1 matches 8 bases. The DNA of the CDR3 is TGTGCCAGCAGCTTGGGGGACAGGTTCCGCCAGCCCCAGCATTTT. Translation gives CASSLGDRFRQPQHF. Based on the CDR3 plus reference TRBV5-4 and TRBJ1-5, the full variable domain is ETGVTQSPTHLIKTRGQQVTLRCSSQSGHNTVSWYQQALGQGPQFIFQYYREEENGRGNFPPRFSGLQFPNYSSELNVNALELDDSALYLCASSLGDRFRQPQHFGDGTRLSIL.